Following are 10 T cell receptor beta chains from one sample sequenced in a study of blood T cell repertoires in COVID-19. The method was immunoSEQ multiplex PCR; TCRdb's version includes in-frame clones alone and lacks a portion of them. This table has about 150,000 clones, 65% to 90% appearing once. Sequencing used peripheral blood. Source of these receptors: a man in his 70s with acute or convalescent COVID-19.

V is TRBV28 and J is TRBJ2-5, with 8 bases aligning to TRBD1. Losses at the gene ends were 7 bases for V and 5 bases for J; bases not matched to a gene: 12. CDR1 and CDR2 (germline): MDHEN, SYDVKM. The CDR3 contains 15 residues. The CDR3 spells CASTNTQGARETQYF. CDR3 bases: TGTGCCAGCACCAATACTCAGGGGGCGAGGGAGACCCAGTACTTC. The variable domain in full, with the rest retrieved from reference TRBV28 and TRBJ2-5, is DVKVTQSSRYLVKRTGEKVFLECVQDMDHENMFWYRQDPGLGLRLIYFSYDVKMKEKGDIPEGYSVSREKKERFSLILESASTNQTSMYLCASTNTQGARETQYFGPGTRLLVL.

The chain is built from TRBV30 and TRBJ1-5, with 7 positions matching TRBD1. Germline V CDR1 and CDR2: GTSNPN, SVGIG (reference sequence). The trim removed 2 bases at V and 5 bases at J, leaving 3 bases unmatched. The CDR3 has 13 residues. The CDR3 is CAWSPDRDQPQHF. DNA of the CDR3: TGTGCCTGGAGTCCTGACAGGGATCAGCCCCAGCATTTT.

V is TRBV13 and J is TRBJ1-2; tentative D call: TRBD1 (6 bases). Germline values: CDR1 PRHDT, CDR2 FYEKMQ (reference sequence). The ends were cut back, 3 bases at V and 4 bases at J, with 15 bases in the middle. This CDR3 spans 15 amino acids. The CDR3 DNA is TGTGCCAGCAGCTTTACAACAGGGATGTCCTATGGCTACACCTTC. Translating it yields CASSFTTGMSYGYTF.

The chain has TRBV30 and TRBJ2-5; D is possibly TRBD2 (7 bases). CDR3 length: 13 amino acids. Trimming took 5 bases from V and 8 from J, leaving 18 bases between them. In germline, CDR1 is GTSNPN, CDR2 SVGIG (reference sequence). The CDR3 DNA sequence: TGTGCCTGGGAAGGGACACGGGGGGCTACCCAGTACTTC. It specifies CAWEGTRGATQYF.

V is TRBV6-5 and J is TRBJ2-1; 8 bases line up with TRBD1. The germline V gene encodes CDR1 MNHEY and CDR2 SVGAGI. V was clipped by 10 bases and J by 6 bases; unmatched bases: 14. This CDR3 is 15 amino acids long. The CDR3 DNA follows: TGTGCCACAAGCTCCGGGACAGGCCTCTCCAATGAGCAGTTCTTC. Translation gives CATSSGTGLSNEQFF.

V is TRBV9 and J is TRBJ2-2; the D gene is possibly TRBD2 (5 bases). The CDR3 is 18 residues long. Looked up from germline, CDR1 is SGDLS and CDR2 is YYNGEE. V was trimmed by 0 bases and J by 0 bases, leaving 15 bases between them. This CDR3 reads CASSVAVRGFSNTGELFF. As DNA, the CDR3 is TGTGCCAGCAGCGTAGCGGTCCGGGGTTTTTCGAACACCGGGGAGCTGTTTTTT.

The rearrangement links TRBV11-3 to TRBJ2-7; maybe TRBD1 (6 bases). CDR1 is SGHNT, CDR2 YENEEA, per germline. Trimming took off 4 bases at V and 4 bases at J, with 11 bases between the two ends. The CDR3 has 13 residues. CDR3 in DNA: TGTGCCAGCAGCTCCCGAGGGGGTTACGAGCAGTACTTC. This translates into CASSSRGGYEQYF.

This rearrangement joins TRBV7-9 to TRBJ2-2, with TRBD1 identical over 9 bases. The V segment lost 5 bases and the J segment 5 bases; nucleotides outside the gene matches: 9. Germline V gene sequence: CDR1 SEHNR, CDR2 FQNEAQ (reference sequence). CDR3 length: 16 residues. The CDR3 bases are TGTGCCAGCAGCAAGACCGGGACAGGGATAACCGGGGAGCTGTTTTTT. It yields the protein CASSKTGTGITGELFF.

The genes are TRBV7-6 and TRBJ1-1, with TRBD1 identical over 7 bases. The V segment lost 5 bases and the J segment 0 bases; nucleotides outside the gene matches: 6. CDR1 and CDR2 (germline): SGHVS, FNYEAQ. This CDR3 has 15 amino acids. CDR3 nucleotide sequence: TGTGCCAGCAGCCTTCGACAGGGAATGAACACTGAAGCTTTCTTT. Translated, it gives CASSLRQGMNTEAFF.

The DNA of the CDR3 is TGTGCCAGCAGCTCGACAGGGGAGCTTACCTACGAGCAGTACTTC. As protein: CASSSTGELTYEQYF. The chain uses TRBV6-5 and TRBJ2-7; the match to TRBD1 covers 8 bases. The CDR3 has 15 residues. Trimming took 6 bases from V and 2 from J; bases not matched to a gene: 9. Germline CDR1 and CDR2: MNHEY and SVGAGI.